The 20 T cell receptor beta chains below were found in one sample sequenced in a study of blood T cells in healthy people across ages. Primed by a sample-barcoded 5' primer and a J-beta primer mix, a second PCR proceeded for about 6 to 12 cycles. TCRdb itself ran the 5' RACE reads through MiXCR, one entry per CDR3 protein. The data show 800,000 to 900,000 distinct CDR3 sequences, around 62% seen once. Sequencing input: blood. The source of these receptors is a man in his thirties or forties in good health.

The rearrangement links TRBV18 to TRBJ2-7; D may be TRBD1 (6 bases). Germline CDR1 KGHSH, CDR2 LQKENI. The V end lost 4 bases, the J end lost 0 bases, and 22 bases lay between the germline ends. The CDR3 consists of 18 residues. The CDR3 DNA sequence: TGTGCCAGCTCACGTCCTACGCCAACAGGGCCTTACTCCTACGAGCAGTACTTC. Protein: CASSRPTPTGPYSYEQYF. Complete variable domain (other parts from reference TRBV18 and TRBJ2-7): NAGVMQNPRHLVRRRGQEARLRCSPMKGHSHVYWYRQLPEEGLKFMVYLQKENIIDESGMPKERFSAEFPKEGPSILRIQQVVRGDSAAYFCASSRPTPTGPYSYEQYFGPGTRLTVT.

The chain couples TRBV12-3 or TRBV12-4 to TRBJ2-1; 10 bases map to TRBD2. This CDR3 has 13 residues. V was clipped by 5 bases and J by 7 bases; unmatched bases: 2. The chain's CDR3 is CASSGTSVNEQFF. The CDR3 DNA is TGTGCCAGCAGTGGGACTAGCGTTAATGAGCAGTTCTTC.

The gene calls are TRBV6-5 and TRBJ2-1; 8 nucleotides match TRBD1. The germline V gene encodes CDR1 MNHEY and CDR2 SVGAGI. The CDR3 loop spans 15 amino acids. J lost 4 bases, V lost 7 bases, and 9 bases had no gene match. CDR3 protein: CASTRAGGEYNEQFF. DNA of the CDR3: TGTGCCAGCACCCGCGCAGGGGGCGAGTACAATGAGCAGTTCTTC.

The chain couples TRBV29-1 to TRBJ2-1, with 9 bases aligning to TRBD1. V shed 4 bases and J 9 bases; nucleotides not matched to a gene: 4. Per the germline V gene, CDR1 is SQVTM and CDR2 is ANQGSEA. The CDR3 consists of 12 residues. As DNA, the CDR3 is TGCAGCGTTGGGGGGACAGGGAGTGAGCAGTTCTTC. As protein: CSVGGTGSEQFF.

The CDR3 DNA follows: TGTGCCATCAGAGGACTAGCGGGGGGGATCGGCGAGCAGTACTTC. It specifies CAIRGLAGGIGEQYF. The chain carries TRBV10-3 and TRBJ2-4, with 15 bases fitting TRBD2. The DNA end lines up better with TRBJ2-7; the J call may be wrong. This CDR3 has 15 residues. Germline V gives CDR1 ENHRY, CDR2 SYGVKD.

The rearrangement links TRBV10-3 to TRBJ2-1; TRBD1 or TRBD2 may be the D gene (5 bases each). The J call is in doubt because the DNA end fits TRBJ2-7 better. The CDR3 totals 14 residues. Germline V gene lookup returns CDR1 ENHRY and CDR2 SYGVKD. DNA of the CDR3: TGTGCCATCAGTGTCCGGGACGGGCACTTGGAGCAGTACTTC. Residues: CAISVRDGHLEQYF.

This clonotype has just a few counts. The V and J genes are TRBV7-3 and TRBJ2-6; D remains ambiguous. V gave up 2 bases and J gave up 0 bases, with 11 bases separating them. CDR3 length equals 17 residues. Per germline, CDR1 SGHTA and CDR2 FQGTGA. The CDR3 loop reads CASSLASLGSGANVLTF. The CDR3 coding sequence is TGTGCCAGCAGCTTAGCTTCCCTCGGCTCTGGGGCCAACGTCCTGACTTTC.

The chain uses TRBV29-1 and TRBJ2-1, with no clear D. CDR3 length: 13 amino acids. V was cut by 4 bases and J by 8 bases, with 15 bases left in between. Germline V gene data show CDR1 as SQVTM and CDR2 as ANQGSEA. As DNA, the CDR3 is TGCAGCGTTGGAGAGGCCGACTCCTATGAGCAGTTCTTC. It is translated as CSVGEADSYEQFF.

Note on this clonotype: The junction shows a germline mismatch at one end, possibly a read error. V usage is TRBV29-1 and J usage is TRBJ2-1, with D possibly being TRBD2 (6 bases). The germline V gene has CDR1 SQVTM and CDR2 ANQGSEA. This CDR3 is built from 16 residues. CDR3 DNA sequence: TGTAGCGTTGAAGGAGCGGGTAGGGTAGGATACAATGAGCAGTTCTTC. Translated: CSVEGAGRVGYNEQFF.

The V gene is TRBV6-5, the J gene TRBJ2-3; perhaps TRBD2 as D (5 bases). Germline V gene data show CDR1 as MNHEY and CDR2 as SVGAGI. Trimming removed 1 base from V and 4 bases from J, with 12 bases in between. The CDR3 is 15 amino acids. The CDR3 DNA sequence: TGTGCCAGCAGTTACTTTCGCGGGTCGGCAGATACGCAGTATTTT. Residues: CASSYFRGSADTQYF.

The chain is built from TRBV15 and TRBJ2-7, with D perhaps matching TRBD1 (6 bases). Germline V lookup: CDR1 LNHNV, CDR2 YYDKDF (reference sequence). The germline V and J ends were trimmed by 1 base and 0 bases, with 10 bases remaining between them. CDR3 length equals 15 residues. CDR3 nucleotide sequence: TGTGCCACCAGCAGAGGGGCAGGGGTCTCCTACGAGCAGTACTTC. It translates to CATSRGAGVSYEQYF.

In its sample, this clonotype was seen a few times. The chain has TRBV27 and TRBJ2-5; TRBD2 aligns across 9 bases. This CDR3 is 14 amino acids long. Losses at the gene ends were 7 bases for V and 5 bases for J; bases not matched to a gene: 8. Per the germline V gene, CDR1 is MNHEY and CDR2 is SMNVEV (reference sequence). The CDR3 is CASTPTSGTETQYF. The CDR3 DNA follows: TGTGCCAGCACCCCGACTAGCGGTACTGAGACCCAGTACTTC.

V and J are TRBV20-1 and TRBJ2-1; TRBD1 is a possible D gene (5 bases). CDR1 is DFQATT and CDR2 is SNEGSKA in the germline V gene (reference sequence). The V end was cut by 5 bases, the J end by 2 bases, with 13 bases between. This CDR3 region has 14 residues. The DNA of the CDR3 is TGCAGTGCTCCCCTGGGGCTAGCCTACAATGAGCAGTTCTTC. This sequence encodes CSAPLGLAYNEQFF.

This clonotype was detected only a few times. This CDR3 reads CASSSGTRDSYEQYF. CDR3 sequence (DNA): TGTGCCAGCAGCTCCGGGACTAGGGACTCCTACGAGCAGTACTTC. J is TRBJ2-7 and V is TRBV7-6, with 8 nucleotides matching TRBD2. J gave up 0 bases and V 4 bases, and 5 bases lay outside the gene matches. The CDR3 sequence is 15 residues long. CDR1 is SGHVS and CDR2 is FNYEAQ in the germline V gene.

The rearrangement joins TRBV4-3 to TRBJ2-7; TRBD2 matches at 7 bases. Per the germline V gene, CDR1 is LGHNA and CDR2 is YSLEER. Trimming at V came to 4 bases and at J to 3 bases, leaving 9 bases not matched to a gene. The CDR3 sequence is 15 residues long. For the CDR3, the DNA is TGCGCCAGCAGCCTCGGGGCGGGAGACCTCTACGAGCAGTACTTC. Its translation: CASSLGAGDLYEQYF.

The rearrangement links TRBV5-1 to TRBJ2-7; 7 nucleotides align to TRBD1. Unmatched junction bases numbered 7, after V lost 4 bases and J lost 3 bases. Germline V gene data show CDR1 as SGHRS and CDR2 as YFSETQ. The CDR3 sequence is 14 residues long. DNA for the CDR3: TGCGCCAGCAGCCACGGACAGGCCTACTACGAGCAGTACTTC. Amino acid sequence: CASSHGQAYYEQYF.

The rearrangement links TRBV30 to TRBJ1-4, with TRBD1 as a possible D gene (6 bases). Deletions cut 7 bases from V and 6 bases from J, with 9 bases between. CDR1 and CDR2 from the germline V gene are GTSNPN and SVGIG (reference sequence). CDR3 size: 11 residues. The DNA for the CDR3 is TGTGCCTCCCGGACAGATGAAAAACTGTTTTTT. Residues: CASRTDEKLFF.

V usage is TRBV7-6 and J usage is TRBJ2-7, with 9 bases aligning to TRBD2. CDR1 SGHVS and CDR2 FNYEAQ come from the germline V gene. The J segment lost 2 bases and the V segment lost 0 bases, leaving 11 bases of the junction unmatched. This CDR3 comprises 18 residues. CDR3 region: CASSLALRESGGPYEQYF. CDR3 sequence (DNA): TGTGCCAGCAGCTTAGCGCTTCGAGAAAGCGGGGGGCCCTACGAGCAGTACTTC.

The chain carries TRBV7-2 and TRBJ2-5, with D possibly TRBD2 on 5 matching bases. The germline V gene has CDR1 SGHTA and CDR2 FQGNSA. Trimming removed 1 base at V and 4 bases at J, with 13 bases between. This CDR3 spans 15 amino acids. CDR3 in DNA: TGTGCCAGCAGCTTAGGGGGAGACCAATTAGAGACCCAGTACTTC. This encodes CASSLGGDQLETQYF.

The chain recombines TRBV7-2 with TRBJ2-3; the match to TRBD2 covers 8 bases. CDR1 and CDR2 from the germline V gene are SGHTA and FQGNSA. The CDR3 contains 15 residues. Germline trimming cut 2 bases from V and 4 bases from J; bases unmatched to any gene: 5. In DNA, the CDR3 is TGTGCCAGCAGCTTAAGGCGGGGGGTTTCAGATACGCAGTATTTT. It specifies CASSLRRGVSDTQYF. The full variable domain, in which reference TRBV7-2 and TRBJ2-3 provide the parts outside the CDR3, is GAGVSQSPSNKVTEKGKDVELRCDPISGHTALYWYRQSLGQGLEFLIYFQGNSAPDKSGLPSDRFSAERTGGSVSTLTIQRTQQEDSAVYLCASSLRRGVSDTQYFGPGTRLTVL.